One and the same sample provided the 8 T cell receptor beta chains below, sequenced in a study of blood T cell repertoires in COVID-19. Generated by immunoSEQ multiplex PCR, the TCRdb table keeps only in-frame clones and is missing some. Of about 210,000 clones in the sample, around 80% were seen once. The specimen was peripheral blood. The source is a woman aged 40 to 49 with acute or convalescent COVID-19.

This clone was picked up one time. This chain uses TRBV10-1 with TRBJ2-6; D is unclear. V lost 4 bases to trimming and J lost 0 bases, with 4 bases between them. This CDR3 has 14 amino acids. The germline V gene has CDR1 WNHNN and CDR2 SYGVQD (reference sequence). As DNA, the CDR3 is TGCGCCAGCAGTGTTAGCTCTGGGGCCAACGTCCTGACTTTC. The encoded protein is CASSVSSGANVLTF.

This clone was seen a handful of times. V usage is TRBV3-1 (or the pseudogene TRBV3-2) and J usage is TRBJ1-5; the D is unclear. The CDR3 loop spans 16 amino acids. Germline CDR1 LGHDT, CDR2 YNNKEL (reference sequence). V gave up 1 base and J gave up 10 bases, with 20 bases separating them. The CDR3 region is CASSQGGRSSPQPQHF. In DNA, the CDR3 is TGTGCCAGCAGCCAAGGAGGAAGGAGTTCCCCCCAACCCCAGCATTTT.

V usage is TRBV5-1 and J usage is TRBJ1-4; 8 bases fit TRBD1. This CDR3 comprises 15 residues. The junction had 6 bases not matched to a gene; V was cut back by 5 bases and J by 3 bases. Germline CDR1 reads SGHRS; CDR2 reads YFSETQ. CDR3 loop: CASRPRQGSNEKLFF. Here the CDR3 DNA reads TGCGCCAGCAGGCCCAGACAGGGGTCTAATGAAAAACTGTTTTTT. Based on the CDR3 plus reference TRBV5-1 and TRBJ1-4, the full variable domain is KAGVTQTPRYLIKTRGQQVTLSCSPISGHRSVSWYQQTPGQGLQFLFEYFSETQRNKGNFPGRFSGRQFSNSRSEMNVSTLELGDSALYLCASRPRQGSNEKLFFGSGTQLSVL.

V and J are TRBV3-1 (or the pseudogene TRBV3-2) and TRBJ1-3, with 7 bases that match TRBD1. The CDR3 totals 16 residues. V lost 4 bases and J lost 0; bases outside the gene matches: 6. Germline V CDR1 and CDR2: LGHDT, YNNKEL (reference sequence). This CDR3 is CASSLGTDPSGNTIYF. CDR3 bases: TGTGCCAGCAGCCTGGGGACAGACCCCTCTGGAAACACCATATATTTT.

J is TRBJ2-3 and V is TRBV19, with 8 positions matching TRBD1. Trimming at V came to 5 bases and at J to 2 bases, leaving 6 bases not matched to a gene. Germline-derived CDR1 and CDR2 are LNHDA and SQIVND (reference sequence). The CDR3 runs to 15 residues. CDR3 loop: CASSPGQVYTDTQYF. In nucleotides, the CDR3 is TGTGCCAGTAGTCCGGGACAGGTCTACACAGATACGCAGTATTTT.

This rearrangement joins TRBV23-1 to TRBJ2-3; 8 bases agree with TRBD2. TRBV23-1 is recorded as an ORF, its role being uncertain. This CDR3 has 18 amino acids. V shed 1 base and J 2 bases; nucleotides not matched to a gene: 11. CDR3 DNA sequence: TGCGCCAGCAGTCAATGGTTGGTAGCGGGGCTTGACACAGATACGCAGTATTTT. Amino acids: CASSQWLVAGLDTDTQYF.

This rearrangement joins TRBV5-5 to TRBJ1-2; D is uncertain. With 1 base removed from V and 1 base from J, the gap between germline ends came to 5 bases. The CDR3 has 13 residues. Germline V lookup: CDR1 SGHKS, CDR2 YYEKEE (reference sequence). The CDR3 sequence: CASSLISNYGYTF. DNA of the CDR3: TGTGCCAGCAGCTTGATCAGTAACTATGGCTACACCTTC.

The chain joins TRBV21-1 to TRBJ2-3; the D call of TRBD2 is as the table states it, not checked on the DNA. TRBV21-1 is labeled a pseudogene. The CDR3 is 16 amino acids. The CDR3 coding sequence is TGTGCCAGCAGCGCCCGACTAGCGGGGGGGCCGGGGTCACCGAATTTT. It codes for CASSARLAGGPGSPNF.